These 23 T cell receptor beta chains originate from one sample sequenced in a study of radiation and T cells in renal cell carcinoma. The treatment: treatment-naive control, cytoreductive nephrectomy. Produced via immunoSEQ multiplex PCR; TCRdb's table is partial and in-frame only. The table lists 24,000 or so clones, roughly 50% of them singletons. Sequencing was performed on tumor tissue, taken from a patient whose treatment was nephrectomy without radiotherapy. The receptors here all came from a man aged 35 to 55 with renal cell carcinoma.

The chain carries TRBV29-1 and TRBJ2-2; D not certain. The CDR3 totals 13 residues. The V gene's germline CDR1 is SQVTM and CDR2 ANQGSEA. V was clipped by 5 bases and J by 1 base, with 8 bases between them. The DNA of the CDR3 is TGCAGCGTTTGGAGAAGGAACACCGGGGAGCTGTTTTTT. As protein: CSVWRRNTGELFF.

The chain couples TRBV7-8 to TRBJ2-3; unclear D gene. V lost 0 bases, J lost 1 base, and 5 bases lay in between. The CDR3 covers 14 residues. Germline loops: CDR1 SGHVS, CDR2 FQNEAQ. The CDR3 sequence: CASSLAYGTDTQYF. CDR3 bases: TGTGCCAGCAGCTTAGCTTACGGCACAGATACGCAGTATTTT.

The chain is built from TRBV4-2 and TRBJ2-1; TRBD2 aligns across 9 bases. Germline assignment: CDR1 LGHNA and CDR2 YNFKEQ. The CDR3 is 16 amino acids. With V trimmed by 0 bases and J by 9 bases, 9 bases remained unmatched. CDR3 sequence reads: CASSQDLAGGLSEQFF. DNA for the CDR3: TGTGCCAGCAGCCAAGATCTGGCGGGGGGGCTGTCTGAGCAGTTCTTC.

This clone was recorded a few times. The chain employs TRBV11-2 and TRBJ2-1; D is ambiguous. The CDR3 has 14 residues. V was cut by 7 bases and J by 2 bases, with 12 bases left in between. Germline loops: CDR1 SGHAT, CDR2 FQNNGV. CDR3 sequence reads: CASTKGGTYNEQFF. The CDR3 region has the DNA TGTGCCAGCACCAAGGGCGGAACCTACAATGAGCAGTTCTTC.

The V and J genes are TRBV30 and TRBJ1-1; no clear D. Trimming took off 0 bases at V and 0 bases at J, with 8 bases between the two ends. The CDR3 totals 14 residues. CDR1 GTSNPN and CDR2 SVGIG come from the germline V gene (reference sequence). This chain's CDR3 is CAWSVTLMNTEAFF. The CDR3 coding sequence is TGTGCCTGGAGTGTTACACTCATGAACACTGAAGCTTTCTTT.

V and J are TRBV6-1 and TRBJ1-1, with D possibly being TRBD1 (6 bases). Germline V lookup: CDR1 MNHNS, CDR2 SASEGT. This CDR3 spans 14 amino acids. Trimming pared 4 bases from V and 1 base from J, leaving 10 bases between. The CDR3 nucleotides are TGTGCCAGCAGTGGGACAGTTAAGAACACTGAAGCTTTCTTT. This sequence encodes CASSGTVKNTEAFF.

The chain is built from TRBV7-2 and TRBJ2-6; no clear D. Germline V gene sequence: CDR1 SGHTA, CDR2 FQGNSA. The CDR3 totals 16 residues. V shed 4 bases and J shed 6 bases, with 16 bases lying between them. As DNA, the CDR3 is TGTGCCAGCAGCTACCGGCTGACCCGAGCGGCCAACGTCCTGACTTTC. It is translated as CASSYRLTRAANVLTF.

This sequence joins TRBV14 and TRBJ1-1; maybe TRBD1 (5 bases). There are 13 residues in the CDR3. With 7 bases removed from V and 1 base from J, the gap between germline ends came to 10 bases. Germline lookup yields CDR1 SGHDN and CDR2 FVKESK. The CDR3 spells CASKKQENTEAFF. In DNA form, the CDR3 reads TGTGCCAGCAAGAAACAGGAGAACACTGAAGCTTTCTTT. Full variable domain (missing parts from reference TRBV14 and TRBJ1-1): EAGVTQFPSHSVIEKGQTVTLRCDPISGHDNLYWYRRVMGKEIKFLLHFVKESKQDESGMPNNRFLAERTGGTYSTLKVQPAELEDSGVYFCASKKQENTEAFFGQGTRLTVV.

The genes are TRBV6-5 and TRBJ2-4; TRBD2 matches at 9 bases. Germline loops: CDR1 MNHEY, CDR2 SVGAGI. This CDR3 contains 15 residues. The V and J ends lost 6 bases and 8 bases, in that order; junction bases with no gene match: 11. As DNA, the CDR3 is TGTGCCAGCAGCGAGACTAGCGGTGGGGGTGACATTCAGTACTTC. It is translated as CASSETSGGGDIQYF.

The chain recombines TRBV7-6 with TRBJ2-5, with D possibly matching TRBD1 (6 bases). The CDR3 is made up of 13 amino acids. Per the germline V gene, CDR1 is SGHVS and CDR2 is FNYEAQ. The V gene lost 5 bases and the J gene lost 4 bases, with 11 bases spanning the gap. This CDR3 reads CASSQDSLETQYF. Here the CDR3 DNA reads TGTGCCAGCAGCCAGGACAGCTTAGAGACCCAGTACTTC.

This CDR3 reads CAISSQGASYNEQFF. DNA of the CDR3: TGTGCCATCAGTTCCCAGGGGGCATCCTACAATGAGCAGTTCTTC. The genes are TRBV10-3 and TRBJ2-1, with TRBD1 matching over 8 bases. Germline V gives CDR1 ENHRY, CDR2 SYGVKD. CDR3 length: 15 residues. J gave up 1 base and V 5 bases, and 4 bases lay outside the gene matches.

The V and J genes are TRBV7-9 and TRBJ2-3; 11 nucleotides align to TRBD2. CDR3 length: 14 residues. Losses at the gene ends were 6 bases for V and 5 bases for J; bases not matched to a gene: 4. The germline V gene encodes CDR1 SEHNR and CDR2 FQNEAQ (reference sequence). The CDR3 nucleotides are TGTGCCAGCAGTCTGGGGACTAGCGGAGATACGCAGTATTTT. Translation: CASSLGTSGDTQYF.

This clone was observed once. The V call is TRBV19, the J call TRBJ1-5; weak D call: TRBD1 (5 bases). This CDR3 is built from 15 residues. Trimming cost V 6 bases and J 6 bases, with 18 bases left between them. Germline V CDR1 and CDR2: LNHDA, SQIVND (reference sequence). The CDR3 region has the DNA TGTGCCAGTAGAGGGGCTGACACCGGCAGTCAGCCCCAGCATTTT. Residues: CASRGADTGSQPQHF.

The genes are TRBV18 and TRBJ1-2; weak D call: TRBD1 (5 bases). V lost 4 bases and J lost 8, with 17 bases in between. This CDR3 is built from 14 residues. Per the germline V gene, CDR1 is KGHSH and CDR2 is LQKENI. The CDR3 protein is CASSRDSALGGYTF. The CDR3 region has the DNA TGTGCCAGCTCACGTGACAGCGCCCTGGGAGGCTACACCTTC.

This chain connects TRBV6-6 to TRBJ1-6; D unresolved. The V end lost 5 bases, the J end lost 4 bases, and 12 bases lay between the germline ends. The germline V gene encodes CDR1 MNHNY and CDR2 SVGAGI (reference sequence). The CDR3 runs to 15 residues. DNA for the CDR3: TGTGCCAGCAGTCGCGTTACAGCGTATAATTCACCCCTCCACTTT. The encoded protein is CASSRVTAYNSPLHF.

The chain uses TRBV13 and TRBJ1-1, with TRBD1 matching 9 bases. The CDR3 totals 20 residues. V was pared by 3 bases and J by 0 bases, with 17 bases of the junction left unmatched. The germline V gene encodes CDR1 PRHDT and CDR2 FYEKMQ (reference sequence). The CDR3 reads CASSFEGGQGSQHMNTEAFF. In DNA form, the CDR3 reads TGTGCCAGCAGCTTCGAGGGCGGACAGGGGAGTCAACACATGAACACTGAAGCTTTCTTT. Supplemented by reference TRBV13 and TRBJ1-1, the full variable domain reads AAGVIQSPRHLIKEKRETATLKCYPIPRHDTVYWYQQGPGQDPQFLISFYEKMQSDKGSIPDRFSAQQFSDYHSELNMSSLELGDSALYFCASSFEGGQGSQHMNTEAFFGQGTRLTVV.

V is TRBV10-2 and J is TRBJ1-2; D not resolved. Between the trimmed V and J ends, which lost 3 bases and 7 bases, there was a span of 21 bases. The germline CDR1 and CDR2 sequences are WSHSY and SAAADI. The CDR3 extends over 16 amino acids. The CDR3 nucleotides read TGCGCCAGCAGTGACCCCCGTAACGGGGAGTCGGGTGGCTACACCTTC. It specifies CASSDPRNGESGGYTF.

V is TRBV6-1 and J is TRBJ2-7; 13 nucleotides align to TRBD2. V was clipped by 8 bases and J by 1 base; unmatched bases: 5. The CDR3 length is 15 residues. Per the germline V gene, CDR1 is MNHNS and CDR2 is SASEGT. Written as DNA, the CDR3 is TGTGCCAGCTCCGGACTAGCGGGAGTTTCCTACGAGCAGTACTTC. It specifies CASSGLAGVSYEQYF.

As DNA, the CDR3 is TGTGCCAGCAGCTTAGCAGTCTCAATGGCAGATACGCAGTATTTT. This gives the protein CASSLAVSMADTQYF. The rearrangement links TRBV7-2 to TRBJ2-3; no reliable D call. Trimming took 0 bases from V and 4 from J, leaving 11 bases between them. The CDR3 length is 15 residues. Germline lookup yields CDR1 SGHTA and CDR2 FQGNSA.

J is TRBJ1-3 and V is TRBV6-5; D uncertain. This CDR3 spans 16 amino acids. Per germline, CDR1 MNHEY and CDR2 SVGAGI. Trimming removed 4 bases at V and 4 bases at J, with 17 bases between. The chain's CDR3 is CASSSLLGGSGNTIYF. As DNA, the CDR3 is TGTGCCAGCAGTTCCCTTCTTGGAGGGAGCGGAAACACCATATATTTT.

This clone was seen only once. This sequence joins TRBV5-6 and TRBJ2-3; D not resolved. Trimming took 1 base from V and 3 from J, leaving 6 bases between them. This CDR3 region has 13 residues. Germline CDR1 reads SGHDT; CDR2 reads YYEEEE. CDR3 DNA sequence: TGTGCCAGCAGCTTGCGCGGTACAGATACGCAGTATTTT. Encoded protein: CASSLRGTDTQYF.

V usage is TRBV28 and J usage is TRBJ2-3; TRBD2 matches 7 bases. The J segment lost 2 bases and the V segment lost 4 bases, leaving 3 bases of the junction unmatched. CDR1 MDHEN and CDR2 SYDVKM come from the germline V gene. The CDR3 loop spans 14 amino acids. For the CDR3, the DNA is TGTGCCAGCAGTTCGGGACTATCCACAGATACGCAGTATTTT. Translated: CASSSGLSTDTQYF.

The chain employs TRBV6-1 and TRBJ1-2; D remains ambiguous. V lost 7 bases and J 4 bases, leaving 16 bases between the germline ends. The CDR3 consists of 14 residues. Germline lookup yields CDR1 MNHNS and CDR2 SASEGT. The CDR3 DNA reads TGTGCCAGCAATGTGGGCTTTTGGGCCTATGGCTACACCTTC. The encoded protein is CASNVGFWAYGYTF.